Following are 16 T cell receptor beta chains from one sample sequenced in a study of shared clonotypes between healthy human individuals. The data were produced by immunoSEQ multiplex PCR, yet TCRdb's version contains in-frame clones alone and is incomplete. The sample holds a few million clones, around 95% seen once. The sample taken for sequencing was naive CD4+ T cells sorted from blood. Regarding subset: CD45RA+ positively selected. These receptors were taken from a man younger than 35 in good health.

The V call is TRBV5-4, the J call TRBJ1-2; possible D gene TRBD1, 5 bases. Germline assignment: CDR1 SGHNT and CDR2 YYREEE (reference sequence). Between the trimmed V and J ends, which lost 4 bases and 3 bases, there was a span of 13 bases. The CDR3 totals 14 residues. The CDR3 region has the DNA TGTGCCAGCAGCCTCGACGGGGGTTACTATGGCTACACCTTC. It translates to CASSLDGGYYGYTF. The full variable domain, rest sourced from reference TRBV5-4 and TRBJ1-2, is ETGVTQSPTHLIKTRGQQVTLRCSSQSGHNTVSWYQQALGQGPQFIFQYYREEENGRGNFPPRFSGLQFPNYSSELNVNALELDDSALYLCASSLDGGYYGYTFGSGTRLTVV.

Concerning this clone: Other DNA sequences from this sample encode an identical CDR3 as well. This sequence joins TRBV7-2 and TRBJ2-3; D not certain. With 3 bases removed from V and 3 bases from J, the gap between germline ends came to 1 base. The germline V gene encodes CDR1 SGHTA and CDR2 FQGNSA. The CDR3 loop spans 11 amino acids. The CDR3 DNA reads TGTGCCAGCAGCTTTACAGATACGCAGTATTTT. This translates into CASSFTDTQYF. The full variable domain, rest sourced from reference TRBV7-2 and TRBJ2-3, is GAGVSQSPSNKVTEKGKDVELRCDPISGHTALYWYRQSLGQGLEFLIYFQGNSAPDKSGLPSDRFSAERTGGSVSTLTIQRTQQEDSAVYLCASSFTDTQYFGPGTRLTVL.

The chain carries TRBV28 and TRBJ2-2; the match to TRBD1 covers 9 bases. Germline CDR1 MDHEN, CDR2 SYDVKM. CDR3 length: 16 residues. Trimming took 4 bases from V and 3 from J; bases not matched to a gene: 6. The CDR3 nucleotides are TGTGCCAGCAGTTCCGCCGGGACAGGGTACACCGGGGAGCTGTTTTTT. This sequence encodes CASSSAGTGYTGELFF.

The chain uses TRBV5-1 and TRBJ1-1, with no clear D. The CDR3 has 14 amino acids. Germline CDR1 SGHRS, CDR2 YFSETQ. Trimming took 0 bases from V and 1 from J, leaving 7 bases between them. The CDR3 nucleotides read TGCGCCAGCAGCTTGGCAGGCTGGAACACTGAAGCTTTCTTT. Translation gives CASSLAGWNTEAFF.

As to this clone: Its ends do not fully match the called genes, so a read error is possible. This sample includes further DNA sequences coding for the same CDR3. V and J are TRBV7-2 and TRBJ2-7, with 9 bases matching TRBD1. The CDR3 sequence is 14 residues long. Germline loops: CDR1 SGHTA, CDR2 FQGNSA. The DNA of the CDR3 is TGTGCCAGCAGCCCGCAGGGACAGGGCTACGAGCAGTATTTC. As protein: CASSPQGQGYEQYF.

The chain recombines TRBV25-1 with TRBJ2-5, with a weak D call TRBD2 (5 bases). CDR1 and CDR2 (germline): MGHDK, SYGVNS. The V and J ends lost 3 bases and 5 bases respectively, with 13 bases between them. The CDR3 consists of 14 residues. CDR3: CASSDIGIRETQYF. The CDR3, as DNA: TGTGCCAGCAGTGATATCGGGATCCGGGAGACCCAGTACTTC.

The V and J genes are TRBV28 and TRBJ1-5, with D tentatively TRBD1 (5 bases). V was cut by 3 bases and J by 2 bases, with 20 bases left in between. Germline V gene data show CDR1 as MDHEN and CDR2 as SYDVKM. The CDR3 runs to 18 residues. Here the CDR3 reads CASSFPPFAQGRNQPQHF. The CDR3 coding sequence is TGTGCCAGCAGTTTCCCCCCTTTCGCGCAGGGCCGCAATCAGCCCCAGCATTTT.

This clone was seen once. The chain is built from TRBV6-1 and TRBJ1-5; D is ambiguous. The germline V gene encodes CDR1 MNHNS and CDR2 SASEGT. The CDR3 loop spans 12 amino acids. V gave up 6 bases and J gave up 4 bases, with 7 bases separating them. CDR3 protein: CASRRQNQPQHF. The CDR3 DNA reads TGTGCCAGCAGGCGGCAGAATCAGCCCCAGCATTTT.

The J gene is TRBJ2-6, the V gene TRBV5-6; possible D gene TRBD2, 6 bases. The CDR3 is 18 residues long. Between the trimmed V and J ends, which lost 2 bases and 0 bases, there was a span of 15 bases. Germline V gene lookup returns CDR1 SGHDT and CDR2 YYEEEE. The CDR3 loop reads CASSFGPGLSSGANVLTF. The CDR3 DNA reads as TGTGCCAGCAGCTTTGGCCCGGGACTGAGCTCTGGGGCCAACGTCCTGACTTTC.

The chain employs TRBV2 and TRBJ1-2; a weak D match, TRBD1 (5 bases). The CDR3 totals 14 residues. V was cut by 6 bases and J by 5 bases, with 16 bases left in between. CDR1 and CDR2 (germline): SNHLY, FYNNEI. CDR3 in amino acids: CASSPDDRYYGYTF. DNA of the CDR3: TGTGCCAGCAGCCCCGACGACAGATATTATGGCTACACCTTC.

The rearrangement links TRBV9 to TRBJ1-3; tentatively, D is TRBD1 (5 bases). V was shortened by 3 bases and J by 3 bases, with 10 bases between the two germline ends. The CDR3 loop spans 14 amino acids. CDR1 and CDR2 (germline): SGDLS, YYNGEE. In DNA, the CDR3 is TGTGCCAGCAGCGCTAGACAGAATGGAAACACCATATATTTT. This encodes CASSARQNGNTIYF.

This clone was observed once. This chain connects TRBV9 to TRBJ1-5; no firm D call. Germline loops: CDR1 SGDLS, CDR2 YYNGEE. The CDR3 is 16 residues long. V was shortened by 3 bases and J by 3 bases, with 16 bases between the two germline ends. The CDR3: CASSASKGLDNQPQHF. The CDR3 coding sequence is TGTGCCAGCAGCGCTTCCAAAGGCCTTGACAATCAGCCCCAGCATTTT. Using reference TRBV9 and TRBJ1-5 for the parts outside the CDR3, the full variable domain is DSGVTQTPKHLITATGQRVTLRCSPRSGDLSVYWYQQSLDQGLQFLIQYYNGEERAKGNILERFSAQQFPDLHSELNLSSLELGDSALYFCASSASKGLDNQPQHFGDGTRLSIL.

This chain uses TRBV19 with TRBJ2-1, with D uncertain. With 0 bases removed from V and 8 bases from J, the gap between germline ends came to 11 bases. This CDR3 is 14 amino acids long. Germline V CDR1 and CDR2: LNHDA, SQIVND (reference sequence). The CDR3 nucleotides are TGTGCCAGTAGTATAGATCATTCGCGAGATGAGCAGTTCTTC. Residues: CASSIDHSRDEQFF.

In the case of this clone: The same CDR3 also results from other DNA sequences found in this sample. DNA of the CDR3: TGTGCCATCAGTGAAACTAGCGGCTACGAGCAGTACTTC. Its translation: CAISETSGYEQYF. This chain links TRBV10-3 with TRBJ2-7; 8 nucleotides align to TRBD2. V shed 3 bases, J shed 3 bases, and the junction held 1 base outside the gene matches. Per germline, CDR1 ENHRY and CDR2 SYGVKD. This CDR3 region has 13 residues.

As for this clone: The sample has other DNA sequences that encode this CDR3 too. The J gene is TRBJ1-5, the V gene TRBV18; TRBD1 is a possible D gene (5 bases). Trimming pared 2 bases from V and 5 bases from J, leaving 10 bases between. The CDR3 loop spans 14 amino acids. The germline V gene has CDR1 KGHSH and CDR2 LQKENI. CDR3 loop: CASSPGSGDQPQHF. CDR3 DNA: TGTGCCAGCTCACCAGGTTCGGGGGATCAGCCCCAGCATTTT. The full variable domain, rest sourced from reference TRBV18 and TRBJ1-5, is NAGVMQNPRHLVRRRGQEARLRCSPMKGHSHVYWYRQLPEEGLKFMVYLQKENIIDESGMPKERFSAEFPKEGPSILRIQQVVRGDSAAYFCASSPGSGDQPQHFGDGTRLSIL.

This clone was recorded once. The chain couples TRBV6-5 to TRBJ2-2, with D tentatively TRBD1 or TRBD2 (5 bases each). Looked up from germline, CDR1 is MNHEY and CDR2 is SVGAGI. The length of the CDR3 is 16 residues. V lost 2 bases and J lost 0, with 10 bases in between. This CDR3 reads CASSYGGDTNTGELFF. CDR3 in DNA: TGTGCCAGCAGTTACGGGGGAGATACGAACACCGGGGAGCTGTTTTTT.